This T cell receptor beta chain stems from a study of T-cell reconstitution after alpha-beta-depleted transplantation in children. Study-level points and caveats: After transplant, high TCRbeta diversity at day 60 in some patients arose from surviving recipient T cells and thymic progenitors. By about two months after transplant, alpha-beta T cells reportedly arose from several hundred graft clones that had expanded.

Germline lookup yields CDR1 SGHTA and CDR2 FQGNSA. Trimming removed 2 bases from V and 7 bases from J, with 9 bases in between. The CDR3 covers 13 residues. As regards this clonotype: No antigen is known for it.

Using unique molecular identifiers, the investigators prepared the TCRbeta library. TCRdb passed the PCR reads through MiXCR, listing each CDR3 protein once. The sample shows about 900,000 distinct CDR3 sequences, 25% to 35% of them seen only once. The clonotype comes from a boy less than two years old who had a stem cell transplant for SCID, so the T cells may come from the graft donor. The rearrangement joins TRBV7-2 to TRBJ1-3; D not resolved. This sample comprised PBMCs, mostly from graft donor cells, obtained 360 days after TCRalphabeta/CD19-depleted stem cell transplant. The CDR3 DNA follows: TGTGCCAGCAGCTTAAACGGCGGCAACACCATATATTTT. It translates to CASSLNGGNTIYF.